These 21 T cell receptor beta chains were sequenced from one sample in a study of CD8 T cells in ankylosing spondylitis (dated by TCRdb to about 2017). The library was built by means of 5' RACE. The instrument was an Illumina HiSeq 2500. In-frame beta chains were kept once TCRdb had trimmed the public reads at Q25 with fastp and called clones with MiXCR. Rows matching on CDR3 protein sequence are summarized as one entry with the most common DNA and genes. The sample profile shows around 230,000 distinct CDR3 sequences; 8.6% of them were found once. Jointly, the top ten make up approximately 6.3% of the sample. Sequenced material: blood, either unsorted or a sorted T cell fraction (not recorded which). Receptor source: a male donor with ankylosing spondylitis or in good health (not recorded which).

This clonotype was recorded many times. CDR3 nucleotides: TGCAGTGCCCGGACAGGGGGGAGTGAAAAACTGTTTTTT. Translating it yields CSARTGGSEKLFF. The J gene is TRBJ1-4, the V gene TRBV20-1; TRBD1 matches at 10 bases. The CDR3 has 13 amino acids. CDR1 and CDR2 from the germline V gene are DFQATT and SNEGSKA (reference sequence). The V segment lost 6 bases and the J segment 7 bases; nucleotides outside the gene matches: 5.

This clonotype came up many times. DNA for the CDR3: TGCGCCAGCTCGGGCTTCATCCCTAGCACAGATACGCAGTATTTT. It encodes CASSGFIPSTDTQYF. The chain uses TRBV5-1 and TRBJ2-3; D unclear. CDR1 is SGHRS and CDR2 is YFSETQ in the germline V gene. This CDR3 has 15 residues. Deletions cut 7 bases from V and 0 bases from J, with 15 bases between.

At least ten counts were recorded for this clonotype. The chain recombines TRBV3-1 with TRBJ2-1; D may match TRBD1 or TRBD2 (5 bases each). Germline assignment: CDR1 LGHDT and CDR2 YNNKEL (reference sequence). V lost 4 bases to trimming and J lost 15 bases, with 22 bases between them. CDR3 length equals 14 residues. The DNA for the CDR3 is TGTGCCAGCAGCCTCACCGGGACCTCCTCCTATTTGTTCTTC. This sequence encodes CASSLTGTSSYLFF.

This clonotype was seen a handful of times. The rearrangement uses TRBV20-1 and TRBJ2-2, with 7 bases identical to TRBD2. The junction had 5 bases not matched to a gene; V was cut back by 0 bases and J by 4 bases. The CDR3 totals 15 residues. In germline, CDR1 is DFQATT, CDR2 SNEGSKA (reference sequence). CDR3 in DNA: TGCAGTGCTAGAGATACTAGCGTGTCCACCGGGGAGCTGTTTTTT. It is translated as CSARDTSVSTGELFF.

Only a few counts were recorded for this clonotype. The CDR3 region has the DNA TGCAGCGTTGTACTTCTCTATGGCTACACCTTC. The encoded protein is CSVVLLYGYTF. V is TRBV29-1 and J is TRBJ1-2; no clear D. Germline V gene data show CDR1 as SQVTM and CDR2 as ANQGSEA. The germline V and J ends were trimmed by 4 bases and 4 bases, with 7 bases remaining between them. This CDR3 contains 11 residues.

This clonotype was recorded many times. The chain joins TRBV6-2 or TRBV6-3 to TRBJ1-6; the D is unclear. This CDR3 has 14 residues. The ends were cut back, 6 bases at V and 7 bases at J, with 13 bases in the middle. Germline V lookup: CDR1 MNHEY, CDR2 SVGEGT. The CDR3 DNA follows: TGTGCCAGCAGGACGACGGCTTTAAATTCACCCCTCCACTTT. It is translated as CASRTTALNSPLHF.

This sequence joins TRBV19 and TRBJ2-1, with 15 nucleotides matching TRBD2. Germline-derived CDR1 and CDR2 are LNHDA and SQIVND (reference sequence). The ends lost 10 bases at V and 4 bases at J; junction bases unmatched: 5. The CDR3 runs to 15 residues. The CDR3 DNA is TGTGCCACCGGACTAGCGGGGGGGCCTTACAATGAGCAGTTCTTC. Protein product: CATGLAGGPYNEQFF.

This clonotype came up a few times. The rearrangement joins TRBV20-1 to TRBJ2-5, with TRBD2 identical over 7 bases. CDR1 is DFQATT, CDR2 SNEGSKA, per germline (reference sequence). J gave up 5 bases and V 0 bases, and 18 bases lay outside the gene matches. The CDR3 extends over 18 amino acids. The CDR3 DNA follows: TGCAGTGCTAGAGACCCTCGCCCGACTAGCACCTTGGGGGAGACCCAGTACTTC. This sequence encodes CSARDPRPTSTLGETQYF.

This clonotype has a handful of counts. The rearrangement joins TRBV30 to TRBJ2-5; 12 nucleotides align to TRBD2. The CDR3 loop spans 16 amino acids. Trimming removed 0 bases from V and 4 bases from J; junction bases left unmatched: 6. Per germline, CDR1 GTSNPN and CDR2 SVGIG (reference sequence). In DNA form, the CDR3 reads TGTGCCTGGAGTGTAAAGGGACTAGCGGGCTTAGAGACCCAGTACTTC. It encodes CAWSVKGLAGLETQYF.

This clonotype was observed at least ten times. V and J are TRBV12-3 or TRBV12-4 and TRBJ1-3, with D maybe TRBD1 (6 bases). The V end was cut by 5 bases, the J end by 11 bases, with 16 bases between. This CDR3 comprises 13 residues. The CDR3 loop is CASSPLGGSAIYF. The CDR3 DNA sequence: TGTGCCAGCAGTCCCCTCGGGGGCTCGGCCATATATTTT.

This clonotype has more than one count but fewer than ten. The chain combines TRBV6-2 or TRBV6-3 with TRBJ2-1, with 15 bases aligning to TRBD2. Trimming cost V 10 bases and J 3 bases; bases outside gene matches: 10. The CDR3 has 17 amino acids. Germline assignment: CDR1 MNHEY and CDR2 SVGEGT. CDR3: CATTTGTSGGFYNEQFF. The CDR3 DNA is TGTGCCACCACCACCGGGACTAGCGGGGGGTTCTACAATGAGCAGTTCTTC.

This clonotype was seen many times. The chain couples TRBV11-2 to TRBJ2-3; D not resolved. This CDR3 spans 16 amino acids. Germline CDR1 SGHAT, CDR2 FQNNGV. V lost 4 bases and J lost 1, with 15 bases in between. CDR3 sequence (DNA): TGTGCCAGCAGCTCCCCCCCCAGACGGCGCACAGATACGCAGTATTTT. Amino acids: CASSSPPRRRTDTQYF.

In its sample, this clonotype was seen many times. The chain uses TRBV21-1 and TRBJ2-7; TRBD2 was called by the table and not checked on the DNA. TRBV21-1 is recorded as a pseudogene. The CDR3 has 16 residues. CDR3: CASSTPGLAGDYEQYF. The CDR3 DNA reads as TGTGCCAGCAGCACACCTGGACTAGCGGGAGACTACGAGCAGTACTTC.

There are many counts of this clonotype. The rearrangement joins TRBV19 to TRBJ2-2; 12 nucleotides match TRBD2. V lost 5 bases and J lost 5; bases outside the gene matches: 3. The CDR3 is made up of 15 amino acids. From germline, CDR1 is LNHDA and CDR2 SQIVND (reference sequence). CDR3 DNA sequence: TGTGCCAGTAGTGTCGGGACTAGCGGGACCGGGGAGCTGTTTTTT. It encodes CASSVGTSGTGELFF.

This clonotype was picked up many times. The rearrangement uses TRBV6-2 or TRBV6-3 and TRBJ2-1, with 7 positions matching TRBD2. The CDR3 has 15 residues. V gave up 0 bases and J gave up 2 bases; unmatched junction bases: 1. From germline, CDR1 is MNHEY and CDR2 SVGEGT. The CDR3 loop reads CASSYSGLAYNEQFF. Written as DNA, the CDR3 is TGTGCCAGCAGTTACTCCGGACTAGCCTACAATGAGCAGTTCTTC.

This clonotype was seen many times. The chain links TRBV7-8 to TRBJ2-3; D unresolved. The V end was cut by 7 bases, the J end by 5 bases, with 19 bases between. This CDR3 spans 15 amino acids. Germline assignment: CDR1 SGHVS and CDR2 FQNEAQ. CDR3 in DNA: TGTGCCAGCATCCCAACCTCCGGTGGCAGAGATACGCAGTATTTT. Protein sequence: CASIPTSGGRDTQYF.

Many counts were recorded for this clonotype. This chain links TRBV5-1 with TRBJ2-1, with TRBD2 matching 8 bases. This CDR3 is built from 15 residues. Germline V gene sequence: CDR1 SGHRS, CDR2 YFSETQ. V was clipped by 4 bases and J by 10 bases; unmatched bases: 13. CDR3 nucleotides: TGCGCCAGCAGCCCAACTAGCGGCCCCACCGTAGAGCAGTTCTTC. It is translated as CASSPTSGPTVEQFF.

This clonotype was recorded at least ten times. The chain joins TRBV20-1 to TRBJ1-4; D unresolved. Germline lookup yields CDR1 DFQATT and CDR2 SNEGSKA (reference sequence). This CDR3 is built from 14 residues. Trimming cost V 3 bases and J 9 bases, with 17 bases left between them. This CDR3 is CSASRNSVMKKLFF. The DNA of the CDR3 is TGCAGTGCTAGTAGAAACAGCGTAATGAAAAAACTGTTTTTT.

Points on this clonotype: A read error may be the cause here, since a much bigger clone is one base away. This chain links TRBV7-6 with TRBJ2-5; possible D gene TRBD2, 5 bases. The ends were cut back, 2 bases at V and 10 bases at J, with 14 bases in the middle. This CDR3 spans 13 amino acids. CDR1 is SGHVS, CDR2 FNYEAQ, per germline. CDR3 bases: TGTGCCAGCAGCTTACCTGAGGGAACGATCCAGTACTTC. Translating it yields CASSLPEGTIQYF.

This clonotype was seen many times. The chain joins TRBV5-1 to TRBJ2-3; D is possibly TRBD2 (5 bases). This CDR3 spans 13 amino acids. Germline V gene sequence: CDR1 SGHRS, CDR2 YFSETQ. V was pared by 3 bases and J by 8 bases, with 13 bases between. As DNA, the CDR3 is TGCGCCAGCAGCTCCGGGCGGGCCGGTACGCAGTATTTT. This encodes CASSSGRAGTQYF.

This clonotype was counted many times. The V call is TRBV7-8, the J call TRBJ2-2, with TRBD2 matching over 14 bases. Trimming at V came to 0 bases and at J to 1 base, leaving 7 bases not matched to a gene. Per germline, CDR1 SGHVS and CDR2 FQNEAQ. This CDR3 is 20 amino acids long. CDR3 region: CASSLAQGLAGAKNTGELFF. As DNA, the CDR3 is TGTGCCAGCAGCTTAGCACAGGGACTAGCGGGGGCCAAGAACACCGGGGAGCTGTTTTTT.